A single sample gave rise to the 27 T cell receptor beta chains below, sequenced in a study of cytomegalovirus exposure and HLA in healthy donors. 60 Vbeta and 13 Jbeta primers were used in PCR. The protocol was immunoSEQ multiplex PCR, while the TCRdb copy is restricted to in-frame clones and leaves out a portion. Among some 150,000 clones, roughly four fifths were seen once, and the ten largest hold 1.5% to 2.5%. The sample taken for sequencing was PBMCs. These TCRs come from a woman in her thirties or forties in good health and CMV-seronegative.

This chain joins TRBV13 and TRBJ2-1; 9 bases fit TRBD2. The CDR3 is made up of 16 amino acids. The J segment lost 9 bases and the V segment lost 2 bases, leaving 11 bases of the junction unmatched. The germline V gene encodes CDR1 PRHDT and CDR2 FYEKMQ (reference sequence). CDR3 protein: CASSLPGVAGAVEQFF. CDR3 bases: TGTGCCAGCAGCTTACCCGGGGTAGCGGGAGCGGTTGAGCAGTTCTTC.

The chain carries TRBV5-1 and TRBJ2-3; D may be TRBD2 (6 bases). The CDR3 has 17 residues. Germline V gives CDR1 SGHRS, CDR2 YFSETQ. V was shortened by 3 bases and J by 2 bases, with 19 bases between the two germline ends. CDR3 amino acids: CASSSYSSAWNTDTQYF. The CDR3 DNA reads TGCGCCAGCAGCTCGTATTCTAGCGCCTGGAACACAGATACGCAGTATTTT.

The gene calls are TRBV7-9 and TRBJ2-7; 8 bases map to TRBD2. This CDR3 comprises 14 residues. CDR1 SEHNR and CDR2 FQNEAQ come from the germline V gene (reference sequence). Trimming at V came to 4 bases and at J to 0 bases, leaving 2 bases not matched to a gene. The CDR3 sequence is CASSSGTSSYEQYF. Here the CDR3 DNA reads TGTGCCAGCAGCTCAGGGACTAGCTCCTACGAGCAGTACTTC.

The CDR3 here is CASSLGAGVSSDTQYF. CDR3 DNA sequence: TGCGCCAGCAGCTTGGGGGCCGGGGTGAGCTCAGATACGCAGTATTTT. This rearrangement joins TRBV5-1 to TRBJ2-3; tentative D call: TRBD2 (5 bases). V shed 0 bases and J shed 4 bases, with 15 bases lying between them. The CDR3 contains 16 residues. Germline V CDR1 and CDR2: SGHRS, YFSETQ.

The rearrangement joins TRBV7-2 to TRBJ2-1; 8 bases line up with TRBD2. Germline trimming cut 4 bases from V and 10 bases from J; bases unmatched to any gene: 12. The germline CDR1 and CDR2 sequences are SGHTA and FQGNSA. CDR3 length equals 15 residues. For the CDR3, the DNA is TGTGCCAGCAGCTCTACAAAAGCGGGAGTCACCGAGCAGTTCTTC. It is translated as CASSSTKAGVTEQFF.

The genes are TRBV10-2 and TRBJ1-1, with 11 bases that match TRBD1. The ends lost 3 bases at V and 8 bases at J; junction bases unmatched: 8. This CDR3 region has 15 residues. Germline loops: CDR1 WSHSY, CDR2 SAAADI. The CDR3 DNA reads as TGCGCCAGCAGTGAACCGGACAGGGGGCTGAGGGAAGCTTTCTTT. Residues: CASSEPDRGLREAFF.

The V call is TRBV2, the J call TRBJ2-7, with 10 bases aligning to TRBD2. CDR1 is SNHLY, CDR2 FYNNEI, per germline. The CDR3 consists of 15 residues. The V and J ends lost 4 bases and 7 bases, in that order; junction bases with no gene match: 10. The CDR3 sequence: CASSVFLAGVGEQYF. CDR3 coding DNA: TGTGCCAGCAGTGTATTCCTAGCGGGAGTCGGGGAGCAGTACTTC. Combining the CDR3 with reference TRBV2 and TRBJ2-7 gives the whole variable domain EPEVTQTPSHQVTQMGQEVILRCVPISNHLYFYWYRQILGQKVEFLVSFYNNEISEKSEIFDDQFSVERPDGSNFTLKIRSTKLEDSAMYFCASSVFLAGVGEQYFGPGTRLTVT.

This chain links TRBV11-2 with TRBJ2-7; TRBD1 matches 8 bases. The V segment lost 2 bases and the J segment 1 base; nucleotides outside the gene matches: 4. CDR1 is SGHAT, CDR2 FQNNGV, per germline. The CDR3 runs to 15 residues. The CDR3 DNA follows: TGTGCCAGCAGCTTACGCAGACAGGGGTCCTACGAGCAGTACTTC. This translates into CASSLRRQGSYEQYF.

V and J are TRBV5-4 and TRBJ2-5; tentative D call: TRBD2 (5 bases). There are 14 residues in the CDR3. The V gene lost 1 base and the J gene lost 1 base, with 8 bases spanning the gap. CDR1 SGHNT and CDR2 YYREEE come from the germline V gene (reference sequence). CDR3 sequence reads: CASSLSAGQETQYF. The CDR3, as DNA: TGTGCCAGCAGCTTGAGTGCGGGCCAAGAGACCCAGTACTTC.

V usage is TRBV19 and J usage is TRBJ2-3, with 8 bases identical to TRBD1. This CDR3 is 13 amino acids long. The germline CDR1 and CDR2 sequences are LNHDA and SQIVND (reference sequence). The junction had 2 bases not matched to a gene; V was cut back by 5 bases and J by 4 bases. CDR3 nucleotide sequence: TGTGCCAGTAGTCCGACAGGGGCAGATACGCAGTATTTT. The encoded protein is CASSPTGADTQYF.

The rearrangement joins TRBV10-3 to TRBJ1-1; D not resolved. Germline assignment: CDR1 ENHRY and CDR2 SYGVKD. Trimming took 3 bases from V and 5 from J, leaving 10 bases between them. This CDR3 contains 13 residues. The CDR3 DNA sequence: TGTGCCATCAGTGACGTCAGGACTACTGAAGCTTTCTTT. Amino acids: CAISDVRTTEAFF.

The V and J genes are TRBV7-3 and TRBJ2-1, with D perhaps TRBD1 (5 bases). The CDR3 has 15 amino acids. V was cut by 1 base and J by 1 base, with 8 bases left in between. The germline CDR1 and CDR2 sequences are SGHTA and FQGTGA. This CDR3 is CASSLMTASYNEQFF. The CDR3 nucleotides read TGTGCCAGCAGCTTAATGACAGCTTCCTACAATGAGCAGTTCTTC.

The V call is TRBV25-1, the J call TRBJ1-2; no reliable D call. V lost 3 bases and J lost 1, with 6 bases in between. The CDR3 spans 13 residues. Germline V gives CDR1 MGHDK, CDR2 SYGVNS. In DNA form, the CDR3 reads TGTGCCAGCAGTGATTCGGTTAACTATGGCTACACCTTC. It translates to CASSDSVNYGYTF.

This chain connects TRBV9 to TRBJ1-4; no definite D call. Germline CDR1 is SGDLS and CDR2 is YYNGEE. The CDR3 extends over 15 amino acids. V lost 2 bases, J lost 7 bases, and 15 bases lay in between. The CDR3 loop reads CASSVAAGTIEKLFF. CDR3 nucleotide sequence: TGTGCCAGCAGCGTTGCGGCCGGCACCATTGAAAAACTGTTTTTT.

The gene calls are TRBV6-1 and TRBJ2-5; D may be TRBD1 (6 bases). Germline V gives CDR1 MNHNS, CDR2 SASEGT. The CDR3 is 13 amino acids. V lost 7 bases and J 1 base, leaving 10 bases between the germline ends. Here the CDR3 DNA reads TGTGCCAGCACTAGGGGGACCCAAGAGACCCAGTACTTC. Its protein is CASTRGTQETQYF.

The genes are TRBV19 and TRBJ1-5; 7 nucleotides line up with TRBD1. Per germline, CDR1 LNHDA and CDR2 SQIVND (reference sequence). The CDR3 has 16 residues. The trim removed 0 bases at V and 3 bases at J, leaving 5 bases unmatched. The CDR3 DNA follows: TGTGCCAGTAGTATAGAGGGGACAGTCTACAATCAGCCCCAGCATTTT. Translating gives CASSIEGTVYNQPQHF.

This clone showed up just a few times. The CDR3 sequence is CASSLPNQPQHF. The CDR3 DNA reads TGTGCCAGCAGCTTACCGAATCAGCCCCAGCATTTT. This chain connects TRBV7-9 to TRBJ1-5; D unclear. V lost 2 bases and J 4 bases, leaving 3 bases between the germline ends. This CDR3 has 12 residues. Germline loops: CDR1 SEHNR, CDR2 FQNEAQ (reference sequence).

J is TRBJ2-5 and V is TRBV5-5; 7 nucleotides agree with TRBD1. The CDR3 totals 16 residues. Germline CDR1 is SGHKS and CDR2 is YYEKEE (reference sequence). Trimming took 3 bases from V and 0 from J; bases not matched to a gene: 8. CDR3 DNA sequence: TGTGCCAGCAGCTCAACCGGGACAGCTTACCAAGAGACCCAGTACTTC. Protein sequence: CASSSTGTAYQETQYF.

The V gene is TRBV28, the J gene TRBJ1-3, with D possibly TRBD1 on 5 matching bases. V lost 4 bases to trimming and J lost 0 bases, with 16 bases between them. Germline V CDR1 and CDR2: MDHEN, SYDVKM. This CDR3 is 17 amino acids long. This CDR3 is CASSSPRETHSGNTIYF. The CDR3 bases are TGTGCCAGCAGTTCACCCAGGGAAACACACTCTGGAAACACCATATATTTT.

The gene calls are TRBV27 and TRBJ2-7, with D uncertain. Germline-derived CDR1 and CDR2 are MNHEY and SMNVEV (reference sequence). The V end was cut by 6 bases, the J end by 3 bases, with 12 bases between. The CDR3 spans 13 residues. The CDR3 protein is CASRDSSHYEQYF. The CDR3 DNA follows: TGTGCCAGCAGAGACTCGAGTCACTACGAGCAGTACTTC.

This clone turned up a few times. CDR3 bases: TGTGCCAGTAGTATCAGCGGGAGGGCCGGAGAGCAGTTCTTC. This codes for CASSISGRAGEQFF. The rearrangement links TRBV19 to TRBJ2-1; 10 bases agree with TRBD2. Germline assignment: CDR1 LNHDA and CDR2 SQIVND (reference sequence). The V segment lost 3 bases and the J segment 10 bases; nucleotides outside the gene matches: 6. CDR3 length: 14 residues.

The table lists this clone with a count of one. CDR3 nucleotides: TGCGCCAGCAGCCAAGATCGGTCTCATGACAGTCTTGGCTACACCTTC. As protein: CASSQDRSHDSLGYTF. V is TRBV4-3 and J is TRBJ1-2, with D possibly being TRBD1 (5 bases). V lost 0 bases and J lost 7, with 18 bases in between. The CDR3 runs 16 residues. Germline CDR1 LGHNA, CDR2 YSLEER.

The rearrangement uses TRBV7-9 and TRBJ1-2, with 7 bases lining up with TRBD1. Germline loops: CDR1 SEHNR, CDR2 FQNEAQ (reference sequence). The CDR3 is 14 residues long. The V and J ends lost 5 bases and 4 bases, in that order; junction bases with no gene match: 7. CDR3 sequence reads: CASSRQGIFYGYTF. Written as DNA, the CDR3 is TGTGCCAGCAGCCGACAGGGAATTTTCTATGGCTACACCTTC.

The chain couples TRBV11-2 to TRBJ2-7; D not resolved. Germline V CDR1 and CDR2: SGHAT, FQNNGV. V dropped 0 bases and J dropped 2 bases, with 11 bases sitting between them. This CDR3 comprises 15 residues. CDR3 in amino acids: CASSLERHVTYEQYF. In DNA, the CDR3 is TGTGCCAGCAGCTTAGAGAGACACGTTACCTACGAGCAGTACTTC.

The CDR3 loop is CATSRLDLVFSNQPQHF. Here the CDR3 DNA reads TGTGCCACCAGCAGACTAGATTTGGTATTTAGCAATCAGCCCCAGCATTTT. The V call is TRBV15, the J call TRBJ1-5, with no clear D. Germline V lookup: CDR1 LNHNV, CDR2 YYDKDF (reference sequence). This CDR3 comprises 17 residues. V lost 2 bases to trimming and J lost 0 bases, with 14 bases between them.

The chain links TRBV5-1 to TRBJ2-5; 10 positions agree with TRBD1. The CDR3 is 16 amino acids. With V trimmed by 1 base and J by 5 bases, 8 bases remained unmatched. Germline CDR1 reads SGHRS; CDR2 reads YFSETQ. Here the CDR3 reads CASSLPGTGAAETQYF. The CDR3 nucleotides read TGCGCCAGCAGCTTGCCCGGGACAGGGGCCGCCGAGACCCAGTACTTC.

CDR3 loop: CASSEQGQQETQYF. CDR3 nucleotides: TGTGCCAGCAGTGAACAGGGACAACAAGAGACCCAGTACTTC. The gene calls are TRBV6-1 and TRBJ2-5; D might be TRBD1 (6 bases). There are 14 residues in the CDR3. Germline CDR1 reads MNHNS; CDR2 reads SASEGT. V gave up 2 bases and J gave up 2 bases, with 9 bases separating them.